Within the sample, the clone carrying this T cell receptor (beta chain) is medium-sized. Its antigen is currently unknown. This entry comes from a study of spatial heterogeneity in lung cancer. General observations from the study: Counts of expanded intratumoral alpha and beta TCRs tracked tumor mutation counts.

Each CDR3 protein gets one entry after TCRdb re-called the 5' RACE reads with MiXCR. This sample has under 4,000 distinct CDR3 sequences, with approximately 10% found just once. This sample's time point: sample taken at primary tumor resection. The CDR3 is made up of 14 amino acids. V shed 0 bases, J shed 4 bases, and the junction held 3 bases outside the gene matches. CDR1 is SGHRS and CDR2 is YFSETQ in the germline V gene. The chain couples TRBV5-1 to TRBJ1-1, with 7 bases aligning to TRBD1. The TCR sequence derives from a male donor with early-stage non-small cell lung cancer. Here the sequenced sample was lung tumor tissue, taken at surgery. The CDR3 bases are TGCGCCAGCAGCTTGGGACAGGGTCTCACTGAAGCTTTCTTT. Protein sequence: CASSLGQGLTEAFF.